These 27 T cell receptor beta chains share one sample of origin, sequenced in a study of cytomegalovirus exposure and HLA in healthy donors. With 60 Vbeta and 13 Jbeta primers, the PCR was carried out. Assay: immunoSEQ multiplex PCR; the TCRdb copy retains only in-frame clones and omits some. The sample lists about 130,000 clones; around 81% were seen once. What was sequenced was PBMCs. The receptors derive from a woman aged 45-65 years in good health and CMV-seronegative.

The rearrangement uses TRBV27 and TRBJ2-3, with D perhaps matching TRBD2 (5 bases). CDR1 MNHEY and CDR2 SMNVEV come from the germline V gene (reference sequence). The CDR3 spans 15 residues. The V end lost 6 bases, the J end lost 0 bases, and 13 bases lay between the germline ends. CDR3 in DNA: TGTGCCAGCAGATTCGGACTGGGTAGCACAGATACGCAGTATTTT. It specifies CASRFGLGSTDTQYF.

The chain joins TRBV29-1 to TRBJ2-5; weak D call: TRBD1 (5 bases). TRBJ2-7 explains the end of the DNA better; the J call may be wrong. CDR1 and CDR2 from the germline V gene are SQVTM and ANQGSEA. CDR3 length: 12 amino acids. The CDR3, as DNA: TGCAGCGCCCGGACACTCCTCTACGAGCAGTACTTC. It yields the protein CSARTLLYEQYF.

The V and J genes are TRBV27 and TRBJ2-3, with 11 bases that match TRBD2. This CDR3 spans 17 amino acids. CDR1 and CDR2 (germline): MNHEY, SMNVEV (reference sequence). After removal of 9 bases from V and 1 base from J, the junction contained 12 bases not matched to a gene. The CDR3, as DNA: TGTGCCAGTCGAGATTCCGGGACTAGCGGAGGCACAGATACGCAGTATTTT. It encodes CASRDSGTSGGTDTQYF.

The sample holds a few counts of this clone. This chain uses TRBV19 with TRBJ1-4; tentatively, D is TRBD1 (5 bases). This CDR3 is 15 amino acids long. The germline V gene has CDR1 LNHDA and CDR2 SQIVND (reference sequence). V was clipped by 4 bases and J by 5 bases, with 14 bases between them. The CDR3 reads CASSTRGAGNEKLFF. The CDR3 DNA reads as TGTGCCAGTAGTACCAGAGGCGCAGGGAATGAAAAACTGTTTTTT.

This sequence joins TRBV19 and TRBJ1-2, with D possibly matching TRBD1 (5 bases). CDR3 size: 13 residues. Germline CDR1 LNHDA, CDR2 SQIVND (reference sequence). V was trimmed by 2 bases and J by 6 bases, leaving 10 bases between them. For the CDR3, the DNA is TGTGCCAGTAGTATAAGCAGGGTCGATGGCTACACCTTC. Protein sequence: CASSISRVDGYTF.

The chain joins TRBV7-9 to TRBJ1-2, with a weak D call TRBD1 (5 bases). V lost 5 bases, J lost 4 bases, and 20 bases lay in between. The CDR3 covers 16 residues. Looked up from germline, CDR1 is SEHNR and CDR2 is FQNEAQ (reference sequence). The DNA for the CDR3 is TGTGCCAGCAGCCCCGCCCATAAGGGGCTTTCCTATGGCTACACCTTC. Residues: CASSPAHKGLSYGYTF.

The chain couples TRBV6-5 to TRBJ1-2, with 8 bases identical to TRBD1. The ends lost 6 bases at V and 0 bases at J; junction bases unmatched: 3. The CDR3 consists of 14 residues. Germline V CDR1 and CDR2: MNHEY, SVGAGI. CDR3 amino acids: CASRETGANYGYTF. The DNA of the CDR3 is TGTGCCAGCAGAGAGACAGGGGCTAACTATGGCTACACCTTC.

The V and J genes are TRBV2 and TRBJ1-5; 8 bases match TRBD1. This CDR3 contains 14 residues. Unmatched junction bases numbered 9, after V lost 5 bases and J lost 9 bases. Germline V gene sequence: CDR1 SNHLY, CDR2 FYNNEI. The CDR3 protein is CASSLDRGLGPQHF. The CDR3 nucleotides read TGTGCCAGCAGTCTTGACAGGGGCCTCGGGCCCCAGCATTTT.

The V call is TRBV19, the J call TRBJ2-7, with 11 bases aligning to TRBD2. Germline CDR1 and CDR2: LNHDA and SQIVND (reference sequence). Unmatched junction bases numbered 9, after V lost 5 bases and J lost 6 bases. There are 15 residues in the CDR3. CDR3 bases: TGTGCCAGTAGTTCGTTGACTAGCGGGAAGTCCGAGCAGTACTTC. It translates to CASSSLTSGKSEQYF.

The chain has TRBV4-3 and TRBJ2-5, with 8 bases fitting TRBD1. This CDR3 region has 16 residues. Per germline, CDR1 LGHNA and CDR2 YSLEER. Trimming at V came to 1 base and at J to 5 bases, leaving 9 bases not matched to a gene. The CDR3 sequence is CASSQGGTGGGETQYF. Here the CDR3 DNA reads TGCGCCAGCAGCCAAGGGGGGACAGGAGGGGGGGAGACCCAGTACTTC.

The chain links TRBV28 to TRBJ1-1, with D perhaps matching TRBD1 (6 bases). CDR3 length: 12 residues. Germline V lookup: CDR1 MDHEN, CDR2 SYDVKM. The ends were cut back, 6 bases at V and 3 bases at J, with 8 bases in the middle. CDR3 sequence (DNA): TGTGCCAGCAGGGCAGGGGACACTGAAGCTTTCTTT. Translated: CASRAGDTEAFF.

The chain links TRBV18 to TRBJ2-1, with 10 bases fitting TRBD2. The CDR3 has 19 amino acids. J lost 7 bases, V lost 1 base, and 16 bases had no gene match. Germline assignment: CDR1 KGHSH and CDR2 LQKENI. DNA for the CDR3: TGTGCCAGCTCACCACAACCCCGTCTAGCGGGAGCCCTCGGGAATGAGCAGTTCTTC. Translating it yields CASSPQPRLAGALGNEQFF. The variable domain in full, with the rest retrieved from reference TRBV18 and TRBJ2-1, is NAGVMQNPRHLVRRRGQEARLRCSPMKGHSHVYWYRQLPEEGLKFMVYLQKENIIDESGMPKERFSAEFPKEGPSILRIQQVVRGDSAAYFCASSPQPRLAGALGNEQFFGPGTRLTVL.

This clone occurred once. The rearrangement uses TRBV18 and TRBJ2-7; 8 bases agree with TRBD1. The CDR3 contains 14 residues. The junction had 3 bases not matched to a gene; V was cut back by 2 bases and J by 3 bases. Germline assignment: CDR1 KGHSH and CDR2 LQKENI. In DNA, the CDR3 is TGTGCCAGCTCACCAGGGACAGGAGTCTACGAGCAGTACGTC. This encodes CASSPGTGVYEQYV.

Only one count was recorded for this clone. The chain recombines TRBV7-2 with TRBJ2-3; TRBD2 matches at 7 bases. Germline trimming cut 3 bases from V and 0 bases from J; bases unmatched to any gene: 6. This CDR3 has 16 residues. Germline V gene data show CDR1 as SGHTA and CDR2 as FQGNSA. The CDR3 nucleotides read TGTGCCAGCAGCTTCAACCTAGCGGTTAGCACAGATACGCAGTATTTT. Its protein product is CASSFNLAVSTDTQYF.

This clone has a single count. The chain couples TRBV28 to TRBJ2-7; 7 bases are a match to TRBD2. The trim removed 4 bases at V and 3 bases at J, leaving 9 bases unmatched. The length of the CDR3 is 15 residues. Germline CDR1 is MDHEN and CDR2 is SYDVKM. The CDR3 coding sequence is TGTGCCAGCAGTTCGCTAGCGGATACCTTCTACGAGCAGTACTTC. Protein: CASSSLADTFYEQYF.

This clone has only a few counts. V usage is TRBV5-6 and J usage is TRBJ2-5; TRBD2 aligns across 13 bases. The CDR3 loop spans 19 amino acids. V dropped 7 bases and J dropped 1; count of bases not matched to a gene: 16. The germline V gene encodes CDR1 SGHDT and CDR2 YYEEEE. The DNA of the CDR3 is TGTGCCAGCTCTTCAGACGGACTAGCGGGAGTTCTGGTCCAAGAGACCCAGTACTTC. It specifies CASSSDGLAGVLVQETQYF.

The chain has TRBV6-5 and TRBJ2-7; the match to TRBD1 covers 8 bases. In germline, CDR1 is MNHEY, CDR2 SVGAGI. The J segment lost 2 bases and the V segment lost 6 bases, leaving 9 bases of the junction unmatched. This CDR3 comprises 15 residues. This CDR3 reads CASRPGQGTPYEQYF. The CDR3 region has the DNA TGTGCCAGCAGACCTGGACAGGGCACCCCCTACGAGCAGTACTTC.

The CDR3 loop is CASRERARYEQYF. CDR3 sequence (DNA): TGTGCCAGCAGAGAGCGGGCGCGCTACGAGCAGTACTTC. This sequence joins TRBV27 and TRBJ2-7; tentative D call: TRBD2 (6 bases). V was pared by 6 bases and J by 3 bases, with 12 bases between. This CDR3 is 13 amino acids long. CDR1 is MNHEY and CDR2 is SMNVEV in the germline V gene (reference sequence).

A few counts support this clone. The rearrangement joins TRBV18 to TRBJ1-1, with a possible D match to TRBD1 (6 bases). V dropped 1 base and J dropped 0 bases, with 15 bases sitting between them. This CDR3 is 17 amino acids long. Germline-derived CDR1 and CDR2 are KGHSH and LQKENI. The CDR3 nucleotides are TGTGCCAGCTCACCACTCAAGCTGACAGGCTTGAACACTGAAGCTTTCTTT. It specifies CASSPLKLTGLNTEAFF.

The CDR3, as DNA: TGTGCCAGCAGTTACACTAGCGGGGTGAACAATGAGCAGTTCTTC. Amino acid sequence: CASSYTSGVNNEQFF. V usage is TRBV6-5 and J usage is TRBJ2-1, with 10 bases lining up with TRBD2. CDR1 is MNHEY, CDR2 SVGAGI, per germline. After removal of 2 bases from V and 5 bases from J, the junction contained 3 bases not matched to a gene. The CDR3 runs 15 residues.

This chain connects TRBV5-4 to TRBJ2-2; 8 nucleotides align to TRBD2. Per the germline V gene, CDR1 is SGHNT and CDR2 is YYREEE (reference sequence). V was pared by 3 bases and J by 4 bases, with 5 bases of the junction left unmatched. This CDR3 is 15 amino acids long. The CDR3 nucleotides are TGTGCCAGCAGCTCTCCGGCGGGAGGCACCGGGGAGCTGTTTTTT. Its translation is CASSSPAGGTGELFF.

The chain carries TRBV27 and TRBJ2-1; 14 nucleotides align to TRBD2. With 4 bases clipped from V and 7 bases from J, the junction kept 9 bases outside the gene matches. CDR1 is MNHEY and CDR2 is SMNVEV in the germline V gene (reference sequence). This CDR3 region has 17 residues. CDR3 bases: TGTGCCAGCAGTTCAACCCCGGGACTAGCGGGAGTTAATGAGCAGTTCTTC. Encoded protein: CASSSTPGLAGVNEQFF.

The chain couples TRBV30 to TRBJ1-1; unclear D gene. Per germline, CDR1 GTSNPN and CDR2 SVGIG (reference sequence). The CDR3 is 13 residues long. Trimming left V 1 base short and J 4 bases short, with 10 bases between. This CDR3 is CAWSGVSGTEAFF. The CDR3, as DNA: TGTGCCTGGAGTGGTGTCTCGGGCACTGAAGCTTTCTTT.

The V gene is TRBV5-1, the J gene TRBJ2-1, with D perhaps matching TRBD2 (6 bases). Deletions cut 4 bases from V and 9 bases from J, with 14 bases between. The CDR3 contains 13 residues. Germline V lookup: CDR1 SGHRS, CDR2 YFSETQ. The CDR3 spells CASSPRLVTEQFF. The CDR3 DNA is TGCGCCAGCAGCCCCCGACTAGTTACTGAGCAGTTCTTC.

The CDR3 is CASSRGLAATGELFF. CDR3 nucleotide sequence: TGCGCCAGCAGCCGAGGACTAGCGGCCACCGGGGAGCTGTTTTTT. The chain joins TRBV4-1 to TRBJ2-2; 10 bases align to TRBD2. Germline CDR1 is MGHRA and CDR2 is YSYEKL. CDR3 length: 15 amino acids. The trim removed 4 bases at V and 4 bases at J, leaving 3 bases unmatched.

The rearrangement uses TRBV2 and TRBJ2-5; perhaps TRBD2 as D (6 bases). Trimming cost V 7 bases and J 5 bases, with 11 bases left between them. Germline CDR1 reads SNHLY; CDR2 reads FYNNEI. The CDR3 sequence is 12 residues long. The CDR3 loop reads CASKREWETQYF. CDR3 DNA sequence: TGTGCCAGCAAACGGGAGTGGGAGACCCAGTACTTC.

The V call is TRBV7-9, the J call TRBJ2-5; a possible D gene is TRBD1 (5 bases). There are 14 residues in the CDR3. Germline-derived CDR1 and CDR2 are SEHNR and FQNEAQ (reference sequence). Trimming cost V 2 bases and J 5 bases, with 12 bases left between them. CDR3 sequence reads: CASSLRAGPETQYF. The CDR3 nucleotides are TGTGCCAGCAGCTTAAGGGCAGGGCCGGAGACCCAGTACTTC.